A selection of T cell receptor beta chains follows, all from one sample in a study of immune characterization of retroperitoneal liposarcoma. TCRdb used MiXCR to reprocess the PCR reads, holding one entry per CDR3 protein. This table holds under 11,000 distinct CDR3 sequences, 40% to 55% found once. The sample comprised tumor tissue. These receptors all stem from a female donor with retroperitoneal liposarcoma. CDR3s include the opening cysteine and the closing phenylalanine or tryptophan. D genes are given only for firm matches. The listing skips clone size in some rows; elsewhere it reads once, few, many or a size class.

length: 14; D: .; size: few; V: TRBV6-1; J: TRBJ2-5; DNA: TGTGCCAGCAGTTATAGTGGGGATTACGATGAGCAGTACTTC; CDR3: CASSYSGDYDEQYF
length: 9; D: .; size: .; V: TRBV6-2/TRBV6-3; J: TRBJ1-1; DNA: TGTGCCGAAAAGGCTGAAGCTTTCTTT; CDR3: CAEKAEAFF
length: 15; D: .; size: few; V: TRBV12-3/TRBV12-4; J: TRBJ2-1; DNA: TGTGCCAGCAGCTCATCGGGGACAAAATACAATGAGCAGTTCTTC; CDR3: CASSSSGTKYNEQFF
length: 13; D: .; size: medium-sized; V: TRBV27; J: TRBJ2-7; DNA: TGTGCCAGCAGAGGGCCGGGTTCCTACGAGCAGTACTTC; CDR3: CASRGPGSYEQYF
length: 14; D: .; size: few; V: TRBV12-3/TRBV12-4; J: TRBJ2-1; DNA: TGTGCCAGCAGTTTTGGCGGAGTCTCCTACGAGCAGTTCTTC; CDR3: CASSFGGVSYEQFF
length: 16; D: TRBD1; size: .; V: TRBV6-2/TRBV6-3; J: TRBJ2-5; DNA: TGTGCCAGCAGTCCACATGGGACAGGAGGAGGGGAGACCCAGTACTTC; CDR3: CASSPHGTGGGETQYF
length: 15; D: TRBD2; size: .; V: TRBV6-6; J: TRBJ2-6; DNA: TGTGCCAGCAGGCTCGGGGGGGGGGGGGCCAACGTCCTGACTTTC; CDR3: CASRLGGGGANVLTF
length: 13; D: .; size: .; V: TRBV7-8; J: TRBJ2-7; DNA: TGTGCCAGCAGCTCCGGGGACAACTACGAGCAGTACTTC; CDR3: CASSSGDNYEQYF
length: 13; D: TRBD1; size: medium-sized; V: TRBV6-1; J: TRBJ2-7; DNA: TGTGCCAGCAGCCCCCTCGACAGGGGCGAGCAGTACTTC; CDR3: CASSPLDRGEQYF
length: 12; D: .; size: .; V: TRBV6-5; J: TRBJ2-2; DNA: TGTGCCAGCAGACCCATGAGCGGGGAGCTGTTTTTT; CDR3: CASRPMSGELFF
length: 14; D: .; size: few; V: TRBV7-3; J: TRBJ2-2; DNA: TGTGCCAGCAGCTGGACGGCGAACACCGGGGAGCTGTTTTTT; CDR3: CASSWTANTGELFF
length: 14; D: .; size: .; V: TRBV27; J: TRBJ2-7; DNA: TGTGCCAGCAGTTTAGGCAGCCTTTTAGGCGAGCAGTACTTC; CDR3: CASSLGSLLGEQYF
length: 14; D: TRBD1; size: medium-sized; V: TRBV27; J: TRBJ2-3; DNA: TGTGCCAGCAGCGATGGGACAGTCGGGGATACGCAGTATTTT; CDR3: CASSDGTVGDTQYF
length: 12; D: .; size: .; V: TRBV12-3/TRBV12-4; J: TRBJ2-7; DNA: TGTGCCAGCAGTGACAGGTCCTACGAGCAGTACTTC; CDR3: CASSDRSYEQYF
length: 14; D: TRBD2; size: large; V: TRBV6-1; J: TRBJ2-7; DNA: TGTGCCAGCAGCCCACCGGGACTAGCGAATGAGCAGTACTTC; CDR3: CASSPPGLANEQYF
length: 12; D: .; size: few; V: TRBV7-2; J: TRBJ1-4; DNA: TGTGCCAGCAGCTTTCGTCGGGAAAAACTGTTTTTT; CDR3: CASSFRREKLFF
length: 15; D: .; size: .; V: TRBV6-1; J: TRBJ2-7; DNA: TGTGCCAGCAGTGATTATCCCGGTAGCTCTCGCGAGCAGTACTTC; CDR3: CASSDYPGSSREQYF
length: 15; D: .; size: few; V: TRBV6-1; J: TRBJ2-3; DNA: TGTGCCAGCAGACGGGAAGGGGCTAGGCAAGATACGCAGTATTTT; CDR3: CASRREGARQDTQYF
length: 14; D: .; size: medium-sized; V: TRBV6-6; J: TRBJ2-7; DNA: TGTGCCAGCAGTTACTCGGGGCCCCTGGACGAGCAGTACTTC; CDR3: CASSYSGPLDEQYF
length: 15; D: TRBD1; size: .; V: TRBV6-1; J: TRBJ2-2; DNA: TGTGCCAGCAGGCGATGGACAGGGAACACCGGGGAGCTGTTTTTT; CDR3: CASRRWTGNTGELFF
length: 16; D: .; size: once; V: TRBV5-1; J: TRBJ2-2; DNA: TGCGCCAGCAGCTTTCAACCACAGGATAACACCGGGGAGCTGTTTTTT; CDR3: CASSFQPQDNTGELFF
length: 16; D: TRBD1; size: once; V: TRBV6-5; J: TRBJ1-4; DNA: TGTGCCAGCAGTGAGGAGACAGGGGGCGGTAATGAAAAACTGTTTTTT; CDR3: CASSEETGGGNEKLFF
length: 15; D: TRBD1; size: .; V: TRBV7-3; J: TRBJ2-5; DNA: TGTGCCAGCAGCCCCGGGACAGGGTTGGTAAATGAGCAGTTCTTT; CDR3: CASSPGTGLVNEQFF
length: 15; D: .; size: few; V: TRBV6-5; J: TRBJ1-3; DNA: TGTGCCAGCAGTTCAACCGCTAGCTCTGGAAACACCATATATTTT; CDR3: CASSSTASSGNTIYF
length: 15; D: .; size: .; V: TRBV6-8; J: TRBJ2-5; DNA: TGTGCCAGCAGTTACTCGGCCGGGGTGAGGGAGACCCAGTACTTC; CDR3: CASSYSAGVRETQYF
length: 15; D: TRBD1; size: .; V: TRBV7-6; J: TRBJ1-6; DNA: TGTGCCAGCAGCCCAGGGGACAGGGGAGGCCCACCCCTCCACTTT; CDR3: CASSPGDRGGPPLHF
length: 16; D: .; size: .; V: TRBV27; J: TRBJ2-4; DNA: TGTGCGTATAGAGGTGAGAGGGAACGTGCCAAAAACATTCAGTACTTC; CDR3: CAYRGERERAKNIQYF
length: 15; D: .; size: few; V: TRBV27; J: TRBJ2-7; DNA: TGTGCCAGCAGTTTAACCCGGGACTCAACCTACGAGCAGTACTTC; CDR3: CASSLTRDSTYEQYF
length: 14; D: TRBD2; size: .; V: TRBV7-2; J: TRBJ2-4; DNA: TGTGCCAGCAGCTTAGAGCGGGGGGTGGATGAGCAGTACTTC; CDR3: CASSLERGVDEQYF
length: 15; D: TRBD1; size: .; V: TRBV6-8; J: TRBJ2-1; DNA: TGTGCCAGCAGTTACTCCTACGTGGTAGGGGGCGAGCAGTTCTTC; CDR3: CASSYSYVVGGEQFF
length: 14; D: TRBD1; size: .; V: TRBV7-8; J: TRBJ2-1; DNA: TGTGCCAGCAGCGTCACAGGGGATTTCTACGAGCAGTTCTTC; CDR3: CASSVTGDFYEQFF
length: 15; D: .; size: few; V: TRBV6-5; J: TRBJ1-1; DNA: TGTGCCAGCAGTTGGGATACAGGGATGAACACTGAAGCTTTCTTT; CDR3: CASSWDTGMNTEAFF
length: 12; D: .; size: .; V: TRBV6-1; J: TRBJ2-7; DNA: TGTGCCAGCAGGACAGGTGCCTACGAGCAGTACTTC; CDR3: CASRTGAYEQYF
length: 14; D: .; size: .; V: TRBV6-1; J: TRBJ2-7; DNA: TGTGCCAGCAGTGTGGGCCCTGAAGGTGACGAGCAGTACTTC; CDR3: CASSVGPEGDEQYF
length: 14; D: .; size: .; V: TRBV25-1; J: TRBJ1-1; DNA: TGTGCCAGCAGTGGAGACACCCTGAACACTGAAGCTTTCTTT; CDR3: CASSGDTLNTEAFF
length: 15; D: .; size: .; V: TRBV6-1; J: TRBJ2-1; DNA: TGTGCCAGCAGTGGACCGGAACAGGGATACTACGAGCAGTTCTTC; CDR3: CASSGPEQGYYEQFF
length: 16; D: .; size: .; V: TRBV27; J: TRBJ2-7; DNA: TGTGCCAGCAGTTTCAACACCCACAAGAACTCCTACGAGCAGTACTTC; CDR3: CASSFNTHKNSYEQYF
length: 14; D: TRBD1; size: .; V: TRBV6-1; J: TRBJ1-2; DNA: TGTGCCAGCATCCTTCTAGGGGACAGGGGGCCGTACACCTTC; CDR3: CASILLGDRGPYTF
length: 13; D: .; size: medium-sized; V: TRBV6-1; J: TRBJ2-1; DNA: TGTGCCAGCAGAAGAGCAGGGGTCGAGACCCAGTTCTTC; CDR3: CASRRAGVETQFF
length: 16; D: .; size: .; V: TRBV11-2; J: TRBJ2-3; DNA: TGTGCCAGCAGGCTCCAAATAACGGGGGGCACAGATACGCAGTATTTT; CDR3: CASRLQITGGTDTQYF